The present TCR beta chain was sequenced within a study of blood T cell repertoires in COVID-19. TCRdb's table, derived via immunoSEQ multiplex PCR, lists solely in-frame clones and lacks some. The data show about 65,000 clones, around 93% seen once. This CDR3 has 15 amino acids. V was cut by 1 base and J by 0 bases, with 7 bases left in between. CDR1 is SGHTA, CDR2 FQGNSA, per germline. Sequences were obtained from peripheral blood. This sequence was found in a man aged 70-80 years with active COVID-19. V is TRBV7-2 and J is TRBJ2-1; D is unclear. This chain's CDR3 is CASSLDLSSYNEQFF. The CDR3 region has the DNA TGTGCCAGCAGCTTAGACCTAAGCTCCTACAATGAGCAGTTCTTC.